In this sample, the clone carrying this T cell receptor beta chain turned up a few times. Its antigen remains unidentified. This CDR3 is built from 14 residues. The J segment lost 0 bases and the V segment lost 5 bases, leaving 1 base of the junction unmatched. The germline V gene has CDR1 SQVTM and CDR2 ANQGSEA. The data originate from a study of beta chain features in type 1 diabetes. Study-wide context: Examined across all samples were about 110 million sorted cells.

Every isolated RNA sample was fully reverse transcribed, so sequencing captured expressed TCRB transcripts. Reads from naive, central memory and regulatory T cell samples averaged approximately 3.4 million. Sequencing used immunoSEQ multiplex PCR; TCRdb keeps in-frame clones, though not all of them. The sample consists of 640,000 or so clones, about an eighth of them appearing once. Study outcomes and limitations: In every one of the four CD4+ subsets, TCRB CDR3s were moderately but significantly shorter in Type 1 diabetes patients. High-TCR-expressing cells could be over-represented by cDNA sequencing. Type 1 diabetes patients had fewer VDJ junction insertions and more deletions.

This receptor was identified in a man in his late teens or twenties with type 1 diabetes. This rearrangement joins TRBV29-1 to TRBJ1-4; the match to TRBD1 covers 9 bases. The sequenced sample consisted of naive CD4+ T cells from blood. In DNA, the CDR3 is TGCAGCGTTCGGACAGGGGCAACTAATGAAAAACTGTTTTTT. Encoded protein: CSVRTGATNEKLFF.